This T cell receptor beta chain was identified during a study of blood T cell repertoires in COVID-19. For the study at large: Acute and convalescent COVID-19 specimens originated in the United States, Italy and Spain.

Original handling: Estimation of nucleated cell counts relied on the amplification of reference gene primers. Data came from immunoSEQ multiplex PCR; TCRdb stores just in-frame clones and leaves some out. Clone size and the V and J calls come from that table; the DNA yielded D and trimming. The sample holds about 320,000 clones, about 82% seen once. The CDR3 loop spans 15 amino acids. V shed 4 bases, J shed 4 bases, and the junction held 6 bases outside the gene matches. Germline V lookup: CDR1 MNHEY, CDR2 SVGAGI. The sample comprised peripheral blood. The clonotype comes from a human donor in a cohort sampled during active COVID-19. The V call is TRBV6-5, the J call TRBJ1-2, with 10 bases lining up with TRBD1. The CDR3 loop reads CASSSKTGGIYGYTF. DNA of the CDR3: TGTGCCAGCAGTTCGAAGACAGGGGGCATCTATGGCTACACCTTC.